A single sample is the source of the 3 T cell receptor beta chains below, sequenced in a study of cytomegalovirus exposure and HLA in healthy donors. Use of 60 Vbeta and 13 Jbeta primers characterized the PCR. Assay: immunoSEQ multiplex PCR; the TCRdb copy retains only in-frame clones and omits some. The sample carries some 130,000 clones, 76% recorded once. Material: PBMCs. The receptors derive from a man aged 35 to 55 in good health and CMV-seronegative.

The CDR3 spells CASSEFGVATDTQYF. The CDR3 DNA reads as TGTGCCAGCAGTGAATTCGGGGTGGCCACAGATACGCAGTATTTT. This chain uses TRBV25-1 with TRBJ2-3; possibly TRBD2 for D (5 bases). Trimming took 1 base from V and 2 from J, leaving 10 bases between them. This CDR3 comprises 15 residues. The germline V gene has CDR1 MGHDK and CDR2 SYGVNS.

The CDR3 reads CASSFRLAGNYEQYF. In DNA form, the CDR3 reads TGTGCCAGCAGTTTCCGACTAGCGGGAAACTACGAGCAGTACTTC. J is TRBJ2-7 and V is TRBV27, with TRBD2 matching 11 bases. The CDR3 totals 15 residues. V lost 3 bases to trimming and J lost 3 bases; unmatched junction nucleotides: 4. CDR1 is MNHEY and CDR2 is SMNVEV in the germline V gene (reference sequence).

The CDR3 nucleotides are TGCGCCAGCAGCCCTACTTGGACTAGCGGGAGTGGTGTAGATACGCAGTATTTT. Translation: CASSPTWTSGSGVDTQYF. The rearrangement uses TRBV5-1 and TRBJ2-3; 13 bases are a match to TRBD2. The J segment lost 5 bases and the V segment lost 4 bases, leaving 13 bases of the junction unmatched. From germline, CDR1 is SGHRS and CDR2 YFSETQ. This CDR3 is 18 amino acids long.